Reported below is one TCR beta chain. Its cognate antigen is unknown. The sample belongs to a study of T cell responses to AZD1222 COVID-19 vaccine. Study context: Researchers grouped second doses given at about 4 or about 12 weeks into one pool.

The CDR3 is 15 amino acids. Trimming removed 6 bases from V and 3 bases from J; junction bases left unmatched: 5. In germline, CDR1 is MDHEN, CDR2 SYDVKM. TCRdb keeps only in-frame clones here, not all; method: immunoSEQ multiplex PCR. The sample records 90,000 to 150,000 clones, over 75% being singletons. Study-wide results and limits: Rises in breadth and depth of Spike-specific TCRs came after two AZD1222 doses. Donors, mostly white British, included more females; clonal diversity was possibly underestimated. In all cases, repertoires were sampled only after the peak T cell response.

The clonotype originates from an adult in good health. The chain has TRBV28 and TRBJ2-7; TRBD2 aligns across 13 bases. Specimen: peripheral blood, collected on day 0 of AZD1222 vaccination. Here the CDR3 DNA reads TGTGCCAGCAGAACTAGCGGGGGGGCGAACTACGAGCAGTACTTC. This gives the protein CASRTSGGANYEQYF.